What follows describes a single T cell receptor (beta chain). Its antigen is unidentified. Trimming at V came to 5 bases and at J to 2 bases, leaving 6 bases not matched to a gene. CDR1 and CDR2 (germline): SGHVS, FQNEAQ. This CDR3 comprises 15 residues. The sample comes from a study of graft-versus-host responses after intestinal transplantation. On the study more broadly: The transplants performed in recipients were multivisceral, liver-intestinal, or isolated intestinal. Tacrolimus plus steroids were given to all recipients for about 3 years, preceded by anti-thymocyte globulin induction.

Clones were read by immunoSEQ multiplex PCR, and TCRdb kept only the in-frame ones, dropping some. The data hold approximately 110,000 clones, with roughly 93% observed a single time. The rearrangement links TRBV7-8 to TRBJ2-3; 8 bases align to TRBD1. The receptor comes from a human donor who was the organ donor for an intestinal transplant. The specimen comprised unstimulated CD8+ T cells sorted from spleen or lymph node cells, sampled before transplant. The CDR3 sequence: CASSRQTGVTDTQYF. The CDR3 coding sequence is TGTGCCAGCAGCAGACAGACAGGGGTCACAGATACGCAGTATTTT.